This T cell receptor beta chain was documented in a study of blood T cells in healthy people across ages. V was shortened by 0 bases and J by 4 bases, with 7 bases between the two germline ends. This CDR3 is 14 amino acids long. Germline V gene lookup returns CDR1 LGHNA and CDR2 YSLEER. Combining a sample-barcoded 5' primer with a J-beta primer mix, a second PCR ran for 7 to 11 cycles. TCRdb reprocessed the 5' RACE reads with MiXCR, giving one entry per CDR3 protein. The table includes 800,000 to 950,000 distinct CDR3 sequences, 40% to 60% detected once. This clonotype has only a few counts. Sequenced input: blood. The rearrangement links TRBV4-3 to TRBJ2-1; no firm D call. The receptor was isolated from a man aged 25-45 years in good health. CDR3 in DNA: TGCGCCAGCAGCCAAGATTGGCGGTACAATGAGCAGTTCTTC. Translation: CASSQDWRYNEQFF.